One sample yielded the 2 T cell receptor beta chains listed below, sequenced in a study of B cell selection in AIRE deficiency. Regulatory T cells were sorted as CD4+CD25hiCD127low/negative. The data were produced by immunoSEQ multiplex PCR, yet TCRdb's version contains in-frame clones alone and is incomplete. The repertoire holds roughly 18,000 clones, with 90% to 95% as singletons. Sequencing was done on a sample of CD4+CD25+ Tregs sorted from PBMCs. These receptors came from a human donor in good health.

The genes are TRBV18 and TRBJ2-7; D not resolved. The CDR3 totals 16 residues. The ends were cut back, 4 bases at V and 1 base at J, with 17 bases in the middle. CDR1 and CDR2 from the germline V gene are KGHSH and LQKENI. CDR3 amino acids: CASSQSYGTPSYEQYF. The CDR3 coding sequence is TGTGCCAGCTCACAAAGCTACGGAACCCCTTCCTACGAGCAGTACTTC.

This clone came up once. V gene TRBV18 combines with J gene TRBJ2-3; D not resolved. Deletions cut 6 bases from V and 6 bases from J, with 19 bases between. CDR3 length equals 15 residues. The germline CDR1 and CDR2 sequences are KGHSH and LQKENI. CDR3 residues: CASSPLKRFGDTQYF. CDR3 DNA: TGTGCCAGCTCCCCGTTGAAGCGCTTCGGGGATACGCAGTATTTT.